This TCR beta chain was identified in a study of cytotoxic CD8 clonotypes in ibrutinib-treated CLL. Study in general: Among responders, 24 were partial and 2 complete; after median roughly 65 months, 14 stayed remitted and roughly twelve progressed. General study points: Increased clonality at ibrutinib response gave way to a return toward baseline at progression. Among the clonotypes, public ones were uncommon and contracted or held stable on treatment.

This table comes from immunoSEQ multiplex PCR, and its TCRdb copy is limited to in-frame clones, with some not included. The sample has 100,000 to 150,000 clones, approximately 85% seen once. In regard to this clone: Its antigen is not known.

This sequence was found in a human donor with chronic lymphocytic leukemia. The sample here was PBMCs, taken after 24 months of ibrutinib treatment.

In nucleotides, the CDR3 is TGTGCCAGCAGTCCCTCCGCCCGAGGGCGGCCTGGAAACACCATATATTTT. This codes for CASSPSARGRPGNTIYF. This sequence joins TRBV28 and TRBJ1-3, with D hard to call. This CDR3 comprises 17 residues. V was pared by 5 bases and J by 2 bases, with 19 bases between. The germline V gene has CDR1 MDHEN and CDR2 SYDVKM.